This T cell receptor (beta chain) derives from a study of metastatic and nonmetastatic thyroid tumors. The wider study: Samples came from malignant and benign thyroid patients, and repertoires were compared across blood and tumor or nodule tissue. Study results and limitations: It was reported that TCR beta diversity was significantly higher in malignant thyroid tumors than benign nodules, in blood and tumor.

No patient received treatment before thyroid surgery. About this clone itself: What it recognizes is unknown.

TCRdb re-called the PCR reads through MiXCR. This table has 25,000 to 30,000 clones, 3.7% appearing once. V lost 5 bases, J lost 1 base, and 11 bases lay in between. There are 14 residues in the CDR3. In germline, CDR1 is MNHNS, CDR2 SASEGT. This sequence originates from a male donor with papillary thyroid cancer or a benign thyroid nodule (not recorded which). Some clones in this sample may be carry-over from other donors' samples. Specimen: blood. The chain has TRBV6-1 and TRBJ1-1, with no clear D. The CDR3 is CASSRTAKNTEAFF. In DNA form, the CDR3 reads TGTGCCAGCAGTCGAACTGCGAAGAACACTGAAGCTTTCTTT.